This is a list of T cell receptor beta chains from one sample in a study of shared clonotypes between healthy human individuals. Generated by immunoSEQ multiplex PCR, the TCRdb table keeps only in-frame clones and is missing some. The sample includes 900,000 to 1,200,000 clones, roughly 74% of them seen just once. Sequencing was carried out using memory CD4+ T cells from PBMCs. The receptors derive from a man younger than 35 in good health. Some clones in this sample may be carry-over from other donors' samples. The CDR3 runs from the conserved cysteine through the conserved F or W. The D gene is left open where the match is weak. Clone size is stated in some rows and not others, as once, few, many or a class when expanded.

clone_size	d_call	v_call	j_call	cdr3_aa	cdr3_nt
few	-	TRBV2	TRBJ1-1	CASTSRENTEAFF	TGTGCCAGCACCAGTCGGGAGAACACTGAAGCTTTCTTT
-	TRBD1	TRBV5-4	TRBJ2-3	CASSKRTGGVADTQYF	TGTGCCAGCAGCAAAAGGACAGGGGGCGTCGCAGATACGCAGTATTTT
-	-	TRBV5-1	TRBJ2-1	CASSPDQYNEQFF	TGCGCCAGCAGCCCGGACCAATACAATGAGCAGTTCTTC
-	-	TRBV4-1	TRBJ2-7	CASSQQDLTEFHEQYF	TGCGCCAGCAGCCAACAGGACCTTACCGAATTCCACGAGCAGTACTTC
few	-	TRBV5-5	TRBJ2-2	CASRPLPGTGELFF	TGTGCCAGCAGGCCGCTCCCGGGCACCGGGGAGCTGTTTTTT
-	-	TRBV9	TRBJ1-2	CASSVGTDTSKYGYTF	TGTGCCAGCAGCGTAGGGACAGACACCTCTAAATATGGCTACACCTTC
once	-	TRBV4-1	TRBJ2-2	CASSRVPKGNPGELFF	TGCGCCAGCAGCCGCGTTCCTAAGGGTAATCCCGGGGAGCTGTTTTTT
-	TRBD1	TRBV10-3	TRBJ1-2	CAISERDSFYGYTF	TGTGCCATCAGCGAAAGGGACAGCTTCTATGGCTACACCTTC
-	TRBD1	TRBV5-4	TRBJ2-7	CASSFRQGAYEQYF	TGTGCCAGCAGCTTCCGGCAGGGGGCATACGAGCAGTACTTC
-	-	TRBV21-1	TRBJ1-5	CASSNFRDRANQPQHF	TGTGCCAGCAGCAATTTCCGGGACAGGGCTAATCAGCCCCAGCATTTT
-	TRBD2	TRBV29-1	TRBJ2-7	CSVDEGLEYF	TGCAGCGTTGATGAGGGACTAGAGTACTTC
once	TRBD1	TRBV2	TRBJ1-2	CASSLPTGIRGYTF	TGTGCCAGCAGCCTACCGACAGGGATTCGTGGCTACACCTTC
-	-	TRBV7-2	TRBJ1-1	CASSFAAGMNTEAFF	TGTGCCAGCAGCTTCGCGGCAGGGATGAACACTGAAGCTTTCTTT
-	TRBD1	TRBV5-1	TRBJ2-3	CASRQGAVSTDTQYF	TGCGCCAGCAGGCAGGGGGCGGTCAGCACAGATACGCAGTATTTT
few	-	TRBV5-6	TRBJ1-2	CASSVILLNYGYTF	TGTGCCAGCAGCGTAATCTTACTTAACTATGGCTACACCTTC
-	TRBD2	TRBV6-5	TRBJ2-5	CASSGTSGRRETQYF	TGTGCCAGCAGCGGGACTAGCGGGAGGCGGGAGACCCAGTACTTC
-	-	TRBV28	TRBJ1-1	CASSLGGGNTEAFF	TGTGCCAGCAGTTTAGGGGGCGGGAACACTGAAGCTTTCTTT
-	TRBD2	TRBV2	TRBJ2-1	CASSVTRPGLSSYNEQFF	TGTGCCAGCAGCGTAACCCGACCGGGACTAAGCTCCTACAATGAGCAGTTCTTC
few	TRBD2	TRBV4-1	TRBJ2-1	CASSPSGRNDEQFF	TGCGCCAGCAGCCCTAGCGGGAGGAACGATGAGCAGTTCTTC
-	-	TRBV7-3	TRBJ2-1	CASSHRSLLDNEQFF	TGTGCCAGCAGCCACCGGTCACTATTGGACAATGAGCAGTTCTTC
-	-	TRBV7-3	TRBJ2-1	CASSLTAWHNEQFF	TGTGCCAGCAGCTTGACGGCCTGGCACAATGAGCAGTTCTTC
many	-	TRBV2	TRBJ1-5	CASRRQGNQPQHF	TGTGCCAGCAGGCGACAGGGCAATCAGCCCCAGCATTTT
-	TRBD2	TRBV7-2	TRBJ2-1	CASSWSGTSGDNEQFF	TGTGCCAGCAGCTGGTCCGGGACTAGCGGTGACAATGAGCAGTTCTTC
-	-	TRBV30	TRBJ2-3	CAWSVRGHTQYF	TGTGCCTGGAGTGTACGGGGGCATACGCAGTATTTT
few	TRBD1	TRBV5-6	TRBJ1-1	CASSPKGASAFF	TGTGCCAGCAGCCCCAAGGGGGCATCAGCTTTCTTT
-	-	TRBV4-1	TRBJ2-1	CASSRTDSSSYNEQFF	TGCGCCAGCAGCCGGACCGACAGTAGCTCCTACAATGAGCAGTTCTTC
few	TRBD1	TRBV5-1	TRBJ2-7	CASSLTPTGGYEQYF	TGCGCCAGCAGCTTGACCCCGACAGGGGGCTACGAGCAGTACTTC
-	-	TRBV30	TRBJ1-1	CAWSNAVNTEAFF	TGTGCCTGGAGTAACGCAGTGAACACTGAAGCTTTCTTT
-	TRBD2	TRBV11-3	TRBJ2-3	CASSSTDGSGRATDTQYF	TGTGCCAGCAGCTCGACCGACGGTAGCGGGAGGGCTACAGATACGCAGTATTTT
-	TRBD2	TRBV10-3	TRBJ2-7	CAISAFGGAYEQYF	TGTGCCATCAGCGCCTTCGGGGGGGCCTACGAGCAGTACTTC
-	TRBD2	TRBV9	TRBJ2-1	CASSVGGGRAGMNEQFF	TGTGCCAGCAGCGTAGGAGGCGGGAGGGCCGGAATGAATGAGCAGTTCTTC
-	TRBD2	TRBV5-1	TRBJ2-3	CASSLGGTSGFTDTQYF	TGCGCCAGCAGCTTGGGAGGGACTAGCGGATTCACAGATACGCAGTATTTT
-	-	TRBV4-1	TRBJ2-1	CASSPRDTRRGNEQFF	TGCGCCAGCAGCCCTCGGGACACCCGTCGCGGCAATGAGCAGTTCTTC
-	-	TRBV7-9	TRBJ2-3	CASSPGLTLSTDTQYF	TGTGCCAGCAGCCCGGGACTCACCCTGAGCACAGATACGCAGTATTTT
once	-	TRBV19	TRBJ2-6	CASSMLGTNVLTF	TGTGCCAGTAGTATGTTAGGGACTAACGTCCTGACTTTC
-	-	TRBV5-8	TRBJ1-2	CASSFNFNYGYTF	TGTGCCAGCAGCTTTAACTTCAACTATGGCTACACCTTC
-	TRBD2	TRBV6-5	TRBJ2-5	CASSYSLAAQETQYF	TGTGCCAGCAGTTACTCGCTAGCGGCCCAAGAGACCCAGTACTTC
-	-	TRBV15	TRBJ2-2	CATSRQGYANTGELFF	TGTGCCACCAGCAGACAGGGCTACGCGAACACCGGGGAGCTGTTTTTT
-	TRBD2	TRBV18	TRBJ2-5	CASSPPAGGGETQYF	TGTGCCAGCTCACCACCAGCGGGAGGTGGAGAGACCCAGTACTTC
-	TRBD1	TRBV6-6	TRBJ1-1	CASSYRGRNTEAFF	TGTGCCAGCAGTTACAGGGGGCGGAACACTGAAGCTTTCTTT
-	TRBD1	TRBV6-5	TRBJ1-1	CATGTGYIMNTEAFF	TGTGCCACCGGGACAGGTTATATCATGAACACTGAAGCTTTCTTT
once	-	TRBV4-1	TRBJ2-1	CASSQGSKSYNEQFF	TGCGCCAGCAGCCAAGGGAGTAAGTCCTACAATGAGCAGTTCTTC
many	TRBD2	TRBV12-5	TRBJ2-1	CASGLGQVAGGSYNEQFF	TGTGCTAGCGGCCTAGGGCAGGTAGCGGGTGGCTCCTACAATGAGCAGTTCTTC
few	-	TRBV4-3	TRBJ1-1	CASSQDPAGEAFF	TGCGCCAGCAGCCAAGATCCGGCGGGTGAAGCTTTCTTT